Listed below are T cell receptor beta chains from one sample, sequenced in a study of graft-versus-host responses after intestinal transplantation. Sequenced by immunoSEQ multiplex PCR; TCRdb stores in-frame clones only, minus some. The sample contains tens of thousands of clones, around 83% of which appear only once. The specimen comprised PBMCs, sampled about 160 weeks after transplant. These receptors all stem from a human patient who received an intestinal transplant, so some T cells may come from the graft donor. Both conserved end residues are part of each CDR3. A D gene is named only where the DNA matches it firmly. Expanded clones are given a class, and other clones once, few, many or no size at all.

v_call	clone_size	j_call	d_call	cdr3_nt	cdr3_aa
TRBV18	NA	TRBJ2-1	NA	TGTGCCAGCTCACCTCCAGGGGTCGCGGGGGCCTACAATGAGCAGTTCTTC	CASSPPGVAGAYNEQFF
TRBV19	NA	TRBJ1-6	TRBD1	TGTGCCAGTAGTAAAGACAGGGGGAATTCACCCCTCCACTTT	CASSKDRGNSPLHF
TRBV2	NA	TRBJ2-7	TRBD1	TGTGCCAGCAAACGGACAGGGGCCTACGAGCAGTACTTC	CASKRTGAYEQYF
TRBV25-1	NA	TRBJ2-2	NA	TGTGCCAGCAGTGAGCAGACCGGGGAGCTGTTTTTT	CASSEQTGELFF
TRBV5-4	NA	TRBJ1-1	TRBD1	TGTGCCAGCAGCCAAGATCCGGAAGGGGGCTTTACTGAAGCTTTCTTT	CASSQDPEGGFTEAFF
TRBV6-1	NA	TRBJ2-1	NA	TGTGCCAGCAGTGAATCCCCCGGGCAGGGCCATGAGCAGTTCTTC	CASSESPGQGHEQFF
TRBV10-2	NA	TRBJ1-5	NA	TGCGCCAGCAGTGTCGGGGGGAATCAGCCCCAGCATTTT	CASSVGGNQPQHF
TRBV10-2	NA	TRBJ2-2	NA	TGCGCCAGCAGTGAGAACCCTTGGGGCGGGGAGCTGTTTTTT	CASSENPWGGELFF
TRBV7-9	NA	TRBJ2-5	TRBD2	TGTGCCAGCAGCTTGACTAGCGGGAGAGAGACCCAGTACTTC	CASSLTSGRETQYF
TRBV30	NA	TRBJ2-2	NA	TGTGCCTGGTCCCCAACAGGCTACACCGGGGAGCTGTTTTTT	CAWSPTGYTGELFF
TRBV27	few	TRBJ2-1	TRBD2	TGTGCCAGCAGTACCCTACTAGCGGAGTCCCTTGGGAATGAGCAGTTCTTC	CASSTLLAESLGNEQFF
TRBV7-2	NA	TRBJ1-2	TRBD1	TGTGCCAGCAGCGAATCCACAGGGGGGTATGGCTACACCTTC	CASSESTGGYGYTF
TRBV30	NA	TRBJ1-1	TRBD1	TGTGCCTGGAAAGCAGGGGGGGAAACTGAAGCTTTCTTT	CAWKAGGETEAFF
TRBV19	few	TRBJ1-6	NA	TGTGCCAGTAGTCCCGGGGCCTGGGGAAATTCACCCCTCCACTTT	CASSPGAWGNSPLHF
TRBV15	once	TRBJ1-5	NA	TGTGCCACCAGCAGTTTACAGGCGAATCAGCCCCAGCATTTT	CATSSLQANQPQHF
TRBV6-5	NA	TRBJ2-2	NA	TGTGCCAGCAGTTGGGGGACTAACACCGGGGAGCTGTTTTTT	CASSWGTNTGELFF
TRBV7-9	NA	TRBJ2-7	NA	TGTGCCAGCAGGGGTCAGGGCTCCTACGAGCAGTACTTC	CASRGQGSYEQYF
TRBV27	NA	TRBJ2-5	NA	TGTGCCAGCGGTTTGGGAGAGACCCAGTACTTC	CASGLGETQYF
TRBV7-3	NA	TRBJ2-1	TRBD1	TGTGCCAGCAGCCTAACAGGGGGCTTTAATGAGCAGTTCTTC	CASSLTGGFNEQFF
TRBV28	NA	TRBJ2-5	TRBD1	TGTGCCAGCCGGACAGGCCAAGAGACCCAGTACTTC	CASRTGQETQYF
TRBV6-1	NA	TRBJ2-3	TRBD1	TGTGCCAGCAGCAGGGACAGCACAGGTACGCAGTATTTT	CASSRDSTGTQYF
TRBV2	NA	TRBJ2-1	TRBD2	TGTGCCAGCAGCGAGACTAGCGGTAGGGGAGTAAATGAGCAGTTCTTC	CASSETSGRGVNEQFF
TRBV4-2	NA	TRBJ2-7	TRBD2	TGTGCCAGCAGCCAACAACTAGCGGAACCATACGAGCAGTACTTC	CASSQQLAEPYEQYF
TRBV6-1	NA	TRBJ1-2	NA	TGTGCCAGCAGTGAAGCGCTAGATTTAGTCTGGGGTAACTATGGCTACACCTTC	CASSEALDLVWGNYGYTF
TRBV4-2	NA	TRBJ1-1	NA	TGTGCCAGCAGCCAAGAATTAGAGGGTTGGGGGGAAGCTTTCTTT	CASSQELEGWGEAFF
TRBV7-9	NA	TRBJ2-2	NA	TGTGCCAGCAGCTTCCTCGCGGCTCCTTCCGGGGAGCTGTTTTTT	CASSFLAAPSGELFF
TRBV5-6	NA	TRBJ2-7	NA	TGTGCCAGCAGCTTGGCCGGTGAGCTTAGGTACGAGCAGTACTTC	CASSLAGELRYEQYF
TRBV9	NA	TRBJ2-3	TRBD2	TGTGCCAGCAGCGTAGGGGACGCTAGCGGGGCTAGCACAGATACGCAGTATTTT	CASSVGDASGASTDTQYF
TRBV6-1	NA	TRBJ1-2	NA	TGTGCCAGCAGTCCTCAGGGGCGAATGAAGTATGGCTACACCTTC	CASSPQGRMKYGYTF
TRBV5-1	NA	TRBJ2-1	NA	TGCGCCAGCAGCTCCCAGGGCTCCTACAATGAGCAGTTCTTC	CASSSQGSYNEQFF
TRBV19	NA	TRBJ2-7	NA	TGTGCCAGTAGTATCGGACTGGCCTACGAGCAGTACTTC	CASSIGLAYEQYF
TRBV20-1	NA	TRBJ2-5	NA	TGCAGTGCTTTTCGGGAGACCCAGTACTTC	CSAFRETQYF
TRBV4-1	once	TRBJ2-1	TRBD2	TGCGCCAGCAGCCAGTTGGGACTAGCGGGGGGGAACTCCTACAATGAGCAGTTCTTC	CASSQLGLAGGNSYNEQFF
TRBV27	NA	TRBJ2-7	TRBD2	TGTGCCAGCAGTCCCCAGGCAGGACTAGGGTCGTACGAGCAGTACTTC	CASSPQAGLGSYEQYF
TRBV6-6	NA	TRBJ1-2	NA	TGTGCCAGCAGTCCTACAGGGACCTATGGCTACACCTTC	CASSPTGTYGYTF
TRBV5-4	NA	TRBJ2-3	NA	TGTGCCAGCAGCCGCAAGGGGGGGGGCACAGATACGCAGTATTTT	CASSRKGGGTDTQYF
TRBV27	NA	TRBJ1-4	NA	TGTGCCAGCAGTTTACTCTCTACGGCACCAGAACAAAAACTGTTTTTT	CASSLLSTAPEQKLFF
TRBV7-2	NA	TRBJ2-7	NA	TGTGCCAGCAGCCCCCACATAGCTGGACGGTCCTACGAGCAGTACTTC	CASSPHIAGRSYEQYF
TRBV28	NA	TRBJ1-2	NA	TGTGCCAGCAGTTTATTCTCGCACGGGTCCGGCTACACCTTC	CASSLFSHGSGYTF
TRBV10-3	few	TRBJ2-3	NA	TGTGCCATCAGTGATCGTAAGGGGGGCAGCACAGATACGCAGTATTTT	CAISDRKGGSTDTQYF
TRBV6-6	NA	TRBJ2-7	NA	TGTGCCAGCAGTTACACAGACAGTTACGAGCAGTACTTC	CASSYTDSYEQYF
TRBV4-1	NA	TRBJ2-5	TRBD2	TGCGCCAGCAGCCAAGAGGGACGGGAGGCAGAGACCCAGTACTTC	CASSQEGREAETQYF
TRBV5-5	NA	TRBJ1-1	TRBD1	TGTGCCAGCAGCTCCCTCGGACAGGGGGGTGGTGAAGCTTTCTTT	CASSSLGQGGGEAFF